Below are 7 T cell receptor beta chains sequenced from a single sample in a study of OX40 agonist ivuxolimab in advanced cancers. TCRdb's table, derived via immunoSEQ multiplex PCR, lists solely in-frame clones and lacks some. The repertoire consists of approximately 68,000 clones, with around 87% occurring once and the leading ten covering approximately 4%. This sample comprised CD4+ or CD8+ T cells sorted from blood, obtained in a trial of the OX40 agonist ivuxolimab. These receptor sequences come from an adult with an advanced solid tumor such as melanoma, head and neck, liver or kidney cancer.

J is TRBJ2-1 and V is TRBV4-1; TRBD2 agrees at 11 bases. Germline lookup yields CDR1 MGHRA and CDR2 YSYEKL. Losses at the gene ends were 1 base for V and 0 bases for J; bases not matched to a gene: 5. The CDR3 loop spans 18 amino acids. This CDR3 reads CASSQATSGERSYNEQFF. CDR3 coding DNA: TGCGCCAGCAGCCAAGCGACTAGCGGGGAACGCTCCTACAATGAGCAGTTCTTC.

The genes are TRBV5-6 and TRBJ2-6, with D maybe TRBD2 (6 bases). The CDR3 has 15 amino acids. V was pared by 4 bases and J by 3 bases, with 11 bases between. In germline, CDR1 is SGHDT, CDR2 YYEEEE. CDR3 nucleotides: TGTGCCAGCAGCGCCGGGAGTGTTGGGGCCAACGTCCTGACTTTC. It yields the protein CASSAGSVGANVLTF.

This chain links TRBV14 with TRBJ1-1; D is unclear. The CDR3 is made up of 13 amino acids. Trimming took 6 bases from V and 1 from J, leaving 9 bases between them. Per the germline V gene, CDR1 is SGHDN and CDR2 is FVKESK. Written as DNA, the CDR3 is TGTGCCAGCAGTTCTCAGTGGAACACTGAAGCTTTCTTT. Encoded protein: CASSSQWNTEAFF. Full variable domain (rest looked up from reference TRBV14 and TRBJ1-1): EAGVTQFPSHSVIEKGQTVTLRCDPISGHDNLYWYRRVMGKEIKFLLHFVKESKQDESGMPNNRFLAERTGGTYSTLKVQPAELEDSGVYFCASSSQWNTEAFFGQGTRLTVV.

CDR3 protein: CASSTNEGEQYF. DNA of the CDR3: TGCGCCAGCAGCACAAACGAGGGCGAGCAGTACTTC. The chain couples TRBV5-1 to TRBJ2-7, with D possibly being TRBD2 (5 bases). The CDR3 has 12 residues. Trimming took 4 bases from V and 6 from J, leaving 11 bases between them. Germline CDR1 and CDR2: SGHRS and YFSETQ.

The chain combines TRBV9 with TRBJ2-7; TRBD2 is a possible D gene (5 bases). V was pared by 0 bases and J by 5 bases, with 15 bases between. CDR3 length: 15 residues. CDR1 is SGDLS, CDR2 YYNGEE, per germline. The CDR3 is CASSVAGETANEQYF. CDR3 coding DNA: TGTGCCAGCAGCGTAGCTGGGGAGACGGCCAACGAGCAGTACTTC.

The rearrangement joins TRBV18 to TRBJ2-3, with TRBD2 matching 12 bases. Losses at the gene ends were 5 bases for V and 2 bases for J; bases not matched to a gene: 8. The CDR3 is 17 amino acids. In germline, CDR1 is KGHSH, CDR2 LQKENI. The DNA of the CDR3 is TGTGCCAGCTCATCACAGACTAGCGGGAGTCCCACAGATACGCAGTATTTT. The encoded protein is CASSSQTSGSPTDTQYF.

The rearrangement uses TRBV29-1 and TRBJ1-3; 8 bases are a match to TRBD1. The CDR3 runs to 15 residues. Germline CDR1 SQVTM, CDR2 ANQGSEA. With 2 bases clipped from V and 7 bases from J, the junction kept 10 bases outside the gene matches. This CDR3 reads CSVETPGTGRNTIYF. CDR3 coding DNA: TGCAGCGTTGAAACTCCCGGGACAGGCAGGAACACCATATATTTT. The full variable domain, its missing parts supplied by reference TRBV29-1 and TRBJ1-3, is SAVISQKPSRDICQRGTSLTIQCQVDSQVTMMFWYRQQPGQSLTLIATANQGSEATYESGFVIDKFPISRPNLTFSTLTVSNMSPEDSSIYLCSVETPGTGRNTIYFGEGSWLTVV.